Sequencing of this TCR beta chain was carried out in a study of long-term antiretroviral therapy in people with HIV. The CDR3 loop spans 13 amino acids. The V end lost 7 bases, the J end lost 4 bases, and 13 bases lay between the germline ends. CDR1 and CDR2 from the germline V gene are SNHLY and FYNNEI. The run of the v3.0 immunoSEQ assay was at survey level. Clones were sequenced by immunoSEQ multiplex PCR, and TCRdb holds only the in-frame ones, with some missing. The table lists tens of thousands of clones, around 90% of them singletons. The gene calls are TRBV2 and TRBJ2-5, with D possibly being TRBD1 (5 bases). This sequence originates from a man aged 30-40 years with HIV. The material was unsorted PBMCs, obtained more than 4.3 years after starting antiretroviral therapy. CDR3 nucleotides: TGTGCCAGCATACCGGATCAGGGAGAGACCCAGTACTTC. Encoded protein: CASIPDQGETQYF.